Listed here are 31 T cell receptor beta chains from one sample, sequenced in a study of Graves' ophthalmopathy and Graves' hyperthyroidism (dated by TCRdb to the late 2010s). TCRdb names Illumina HiSeq 2000 as the instrument used. For repertoire sequencing, the TCR beta CDR3 regions were amplified from RNA transcripts. A first-round RT-PCR used HTBI primers with the Qiagen OneStep RT-PCR kit, followed by a second-round multiplex PCR, size selection and purification. The public reads were run again by TCRdb, first through fastp at Q25 and then through MiXCR, and only productive beta chains were kept. Rows matching on CDR3 protein sequence are summarized as one entry with the most common DNA and genes. In this sample the table shows under 250,000 distinct CDR3 sequences, roughly 27% of which occur a single time. The ten largest account for around 10% of the sample. The sample consisted of peripheral blood. The receptors were gathered from a man in his forties or fifties with Graves' ophthalmopathy. Donor details come from another sample of the same person, matched by shared clones.

This clonotype was observed at least ten times. The rearrangement links TRBV19 to TRBJ2-2; no firm D call. The length of the CDR3 is 13 residues. Trimming shortened V by 8 bases and J by 1 base, and 8 bases separated the two germline ends. The germline CDR1 and CDR2 sequences are LNHDA and SQIVND (reference sequence). The CDR3 loop is CASFVRNTGELFF. As DNA, the CDR3 is TGTGCCAGTTTTGTGAGGAACACCGGGGAGCTGTTTTTT.

There are a few counts of this clonotype. Germline is not matched at one junction end, which may reflect a read error. The rearrangement uses TRBV7-2 and TRBJ2-2; TRBD1 might be the D (6 bases). This CDR3 is 14 amino acids long. The germline V gene encodes CDR1 SGHTA and CDR2 FQGNSA. CDR3 sequence reads: CASCLNRVAGELFF. The CDR3 DNA reads as TGTGCCAGCTGCTTGAACAGGGTGGCCGGGGAGCTGTTTTTT.

This clonotype showed up many times. The chain combines TRBV11-2 with TRBJ2-7; D not resolved. The CDR3 covers 11 residues. The ends were cut back, 0 bases at V and 6 bases at J, with 3 bases in the middle. Germline V gene lookup returns CDR1 SGHAT and CDR2 FQNNGV. The CDR3 nucleotides are TGTGCCAGCAGCTTAGAAGGCGAGCAGTACTTC. Translated: CASSLEGEQYF. The whole variable domain, filled in from reference TRBV11-2 and TRBJ2-7, reads EAGVAQSPRYKIIEKRQSVAFWCNPISGHATLYWYQQILGQGPKLLIQFQNNGVVDDSQLPKDRFSAERLKGVDSTLKIQPAKLEDSAVYLCASSLEGEQYFGPGTRLTVT.

The chain links TRBV30 to TRBJ1-1; D gene unclear. Trimming shortened V by 0 bases and J by 4 bases, and 9 bases separated the two germline ends. CDR3 length: 13 residues. CDR1 and CDR2 from the germline V gene are GTSNPN and SVGIG (reference sequence). CDR3 amino acids: CAWSVTGLTEAFF. DNA for the CDR3: TGTGCCTGGAGTGTAACTGGGCTCACTGAAGCTTTCTTT.

The genes are TRBV6-5 and TRBJ1-1; a weak D match, TRBD1 (6 bases). Trimming took 4 bases from V and 5 from J, leaving 20 bases between them. The CDR3 contains 16 residues. Germline assignment: CDR1 MNHEY and CDR2 SVGAGI. Here the CDR3 DNA reads TGTGCCAGCAGTTTTTCGGTGACACAGGGTGGGACTGAAGCTTTCTTT. As protein: CASSFSVTQGGTEAFF.

This chain joins TRBV11-1 and TRBJ2-7; 12 bases line up with TRBD2. Germline values: CDR1 SGHAT, CDR2 FQDESV (reference sequence). V gave up 5 bases and J gave up 5 bases; unmatched junction bases: 4. CDR3 length: 14 residues. CDR3 DNA: TGTGCCAGCAGCACCCGGACTAGCGGGAACGAGCAGTACTTC. It is translated as CASSTRTSGNEQYF.

The table lists this clonotype with many counts. This chain uses TRBV28 with TRBJ2-5; TRBD1 might be the D (7 bases). V was trimmed by 3 bases and J by 5 bases, leaving 13 bases between them. CDR1 is MDHEN and CDR2 is SYDVKM in the germline V gene. The length of the CDR3 is 14 residues. CDR3 bases: TGTGCCAGCAGTTTGGAGGGGGCGGGTGAGACCCAGTACTTC. Translating it yields CASSLEGAGETQYF.

This clonotype was recorded at least ten times. The J gene is TRBJ1-6, the V gene TRBV15; 7 bases align to TRBD1. From germline, CDR1 is LNHNV and CDR2 YYDKDF (reference sequence). The CDR3 consists of 17 residues. Losses at the gene ends were 0 bases for V and 8 bases for J; bases not matched to a gene: 10. As DNA, the CDR3 is TGTGCCACCAGCAGAGATTCACCCCGGGACAGCTATTCACCCCTCCACTTT. This codes for CATSRDSPRDSYSPLHF.

This clonotype appeared many times. CDR3 coding DNA: TGCAGTGCCGAGACTAGCGGGAATTCGTACGAGCAGTACTTC. The encoded protein is CSAETSGNSYEQYF. The gene calls are TRBV20-1 and TRBJ2-7; 11 positions agree with TRBD2. This CDR3 region has 14 residues. After removal of 6 bases from V and 4 bases from J, the junction contained 8 bases not matched to a gene. Looked up from germline, CDR1 is DFQATT and CDR2 is SNEGSKA (reference sequence).

The V gene is TRBV28, the J gene TRBJ1-2; D is unresolved. Trimming took off 7 bases at V and 4 bases at J, with 16 bases between the two ends. Per the germline V gene, CDR1 is MDHEN and CDR2 is SYDVKM. This CDR3 contains 14 residues. The DNA for the CDR3 is TGTGCCAGCATGTTCTCTTTAAATTCCTATGGCTACACCTTC. Translating it yields CASMFSLNSYGYTF.

This clonotype was observed a single time. V and J are TRBV20-1 and TRBJ2-7, with 8 positions matching TRBD1. The CDR3 sequence is 13 residues long. Germline loops: CDR1 DFQATT, CDR2 SNEGSKA (reference sequence). V was clipped by 5 bases and J by 5 bases; unmatched bases: 8. CDR3 in amino acids: CSARRQGSHEQYF. Written as DNA, the CDR3 is TGCAGTGCTCGAAGACAGGGGTCCCACGAGCAGTACTTC.

The sample holds many counts of this clonotype. The chain has TRBV28 and TRBJ2-4, with 9 positions matching TRBD1. The V and J ends lost 4 bases and 7 bases, in that order; junction bases with no gene match: 17. The CDR3 consists of 18 residues. Per the germline V gene, CDR1 is MDHEN and CDR2 is SYDVKM. CDR3 nucleotide sequence: TGTGCCAGCAGTTCCGACCGGACAGGGGCGGGAGTCGGGAACATTCAGTACTTC. Protein: CASSSDRTGAGVGNIQYF.

The genes are TRBV6-4 and TRBJ2-5, with 12 bases identical to TRBD2. CDR3 length: 18 residues. Germline trimming cut 4 bases from V and 4 bases from J; bases unmatched to any gene: 13. Germline V gene data show CDR1 as MRHNA and CDR2 as SNTAGT. In DNA form, the CDR3 reads TGTGCCAGCAGTGCTCCGGACGGGACTAGCGGGCCCCTAGAGACCCAGTACTTC. Translation: CASSAPDGTSGPLETQYF.

The chain couples TRBV6-1 to TRBJ1-5; D gene ambiguous. The CDR3 spans 12 residues. V was clipped by 8 bases and J by 3 bases, with 8 bases between them. Germline V gene data show CDR1 as MNHNS and CDR2 as SASEGT. CDR3 in DNA: TGTGCCAGCGGGGAAATCAATCAGCCCCAGCATTTT. This translates into CASGEINQPQHF.

Ten or more counts support this clonotype. CDR3 loop: CASSLVGSSNQPQHF. DNA of the CDR3: TGTGCCAGCAGTTTAGTAGGGAGTAGCAATCAGCCCCAGCATTTT. J is TRBJ1-5 and V is TRBV28; no firm D call. CDR1 and CDR2 (germline): MDHEN, SYDVKM. This CDR3 has 15 amino acids. Trimming pared 2 bases from V and 0 bases from J, leaving 8 bases between.

This clonotype was seen ten or more times. This chain uses TRBV7-3 with TRBJ2-5, with D possibly TRBD1 on 6 matching bases. Per germline, CDR1 SGHTA and CDR2 FQGTGA. The length of the CDR3 is 14 residues. V lost 3 bases and J lost 5, with 13 bases in between. CDR3 loop: CASSLTGEEETQYF. CDR3 nucleotide sequence: TGTGCCAGCAGCTTGACAGGAGAGGAGGAGACCCAGTACTTC.

This clonotype was counted ten times or more. Written as DNA, the CDR3 is TGTGCCAGCAGCTTGGGACAGCGTGGGGAGCAGTACTTC. Protein sequence: CASSLGQRGEQYF. The chain is built from TRBV7-2 and TRBJ2-7, with 7 bases lining up with TRBD1. CDR1 and CDR2 (germline): SGHTA, FQGNSA. The CDR3 has 13 amino acids. With 3 bases clipped from V and 7 bases from J, the junction kept 6 bases outside the gene matches.

This clonotype was recorded at least ten times. V usage is TRBV7-2 and J usage is TRBJ2-2, with 12 nucleotides matching TRBD1. Germline values: CDR1 SGHTA, CDR2 FQGNSA. J lost 5 bases, V lost 5 bases, and 6 bases had no gene match. The CDR3 is 16 amino acids. The CDR3 protein is CASSRRDRGLTGELFF. The CDR3 coding sequence is TGTGCCAGCAGCCGCCGGGACAGGGGGCTTACCGGGGAGCTGTTTTTT.

The chain joins TRBV20-1 to TRBJ1-1; D is possibly TRBD1 (6 bases). Germline V gene lookup returns CDR1 DFQATT and CDR2 SNEGSKA (reference sequence). There are 15 residues in the CDR3. V was pared by 0 bases and J by 4 bases, with 15 bases between. CDR3 nucleotide sequence: TGCAGTGCTAGAGAGTTACAGGGTAGGGGCACTGAAGCTTTCTTT. It codes for CSARELQGRGTEAFF.

The V gene is TRBV6-1, the J gene TRBJ1-6; D gene uncertain. Trimming shortened V by 6 bases and J by 0 bases, and 12 bases separated the two germline ends. Germline V lookup: CDR1 MNHNS, CDR2 SASEGT. The CDR3 totals 16 residues. The DNA of the CDR3 is TGTGCCAGCAGATCAAGGGCTAGCTCCTATAATTCACCCCTCCACTTT. Protein product: CASRSRASSYNSPLHF.

This clonotype was picked up many times. This chain joins TRBV9 and TRBJ2-2; 7 positions agree with TRBD1. Trimming at V came to 0 bases and at J to 2 bases, leaving 4 bases not matched to a gene. CDR1 is SGDLS, CDR2 YYNGEE, per germline. This CDR3 spans 16 amino acids. This chain's CDR3 is CASSVDRGGNTGELFF. Here the CDR3 DNA reads TGTGCCAGCAGCGTAGACAGGGGTGGTAACACCGGGGAGCTGTTTTTT.

The chain carries TRBV2 and TRBJ1-1, with D possibly being TRBD1 (5 bases). Germline V CDR1 and CDR2: SNHLY, FYNNEI. The CDR3 is 14 amino acids. The ends were cut back, 7 bases at V and 5 bases at J, with 17 bases in the middle. CDR3 loop: CASTKGGAQTEAFF. The CDR3, as DNA: TGTGCCAGCACCAAGGGAGGGGCGCAGACTGAAGCTTTCTTT.

This clonotype was detected many times. V gene TRBV5-5 combines with J gene TRBJ2-2; 8 bases are shared with TRBD2. This CDR3 is built from 16 residues. The V segment lost 3 bases and the J segment 2 bases; nucleotides outside the gene matches: 6. Per germline, CDR1 SGHKS and CDR2 YYEKEE (reference sequence). This chain's CDR3 is CASSSYSGANTGELFF. The CDR3 region has the DNA TGTGCCAGCAGCTCCTATAGCGGGGCTAACACCGGGGAGCTGTTTTTT.

Many counts were recorded for this clonotype. J is TRBJ1-1 and V is TRBV10-3, with 11 bases lining up with TRBD1. Germline V gene sequence: CDR1 ENHRY, CDR2 SYGVKD. This CDR3 contains 15 residues. Germline trimming cut 4 bases from V and 5 bases from J; bases unmatched to any gene: 6. The CDR3 region is CAISAGTGGWTEAFF. The CDR3 region has the DNA TGTGCCATCAGTGCCGGGACAGGGGGATGGACTGAAGCTTTCTTT.

The V call is TRBV6-2 or TRBV6-3, the J call TRBJ1-1; D possibly corresponds to TRBD1 (6 bases). Trimming removed 6 bases from V and 3 bases from J, with 17 bases in between. The CDR3 sequence is 15 residues long. Per the germline V gene, CDR1 is MNHEY and CDR2 is SVGEGT. CDR3 nucleotides: TGTGCCAGCAGAGATACCGGGACAAGACACACTGAAGCTTTCTTT. Its protein is CASRDTGTRHTEAFF.

The sample holds many counts of this clonotype. J is TRBJ2-7 and V is TRBV9, with 7 positions matching TRBD2. Germline CDR1 SGDLS, CDR2 YYNGEE. The CDR3 has 14 residues. V lost 2 bases to trimming and J lost 0 bases; unmatched junction nucleotides: 2. CDR3 coding DNA: TGTGCCAGCAGCGTCGGCGGGAGCTCCTACGAGCAGTACTTC. Translation gives CASSVGGSSYEQYF. The full variable domain, its missing parts supplied by reference TRBV9 and TRBJ2-7, is DSGVTQTPKHLITATGQRVTLRCSPRSGDLSVYWYQQSLDQGLQFLIQYYNGEERAKGNILERFSAQQFPDLHSELNLSSLELGDSALYFCASSVGGSSYEQYFGPGTRLTVT.

This clonotype was picked up many times. J is TRBJ2-2 and V is TRBV5-5; no clear D gene. Germline CDR1 and CDR2: SGHKS and YYEKEE (reference sequence). The CDR3 runs 13 residues. The germline V and J ends were trimmed by 2 bases and 5 bases, with 7 bases remaining between them. Here the CDR3 reads CASSFSVTGELFF. CDR3 coding DNA: TGTGCCAGCAGCTTCTCAGTGACCGGGGAGCTGTTTTTT.

The chain carries TRBV27 and TRBJ2-7, with D possibly matching TRBD2 (5 bases). The CDR3 length is 16 residues. Germline assignment: CDR1 MNHEY and CDR2 SMNVEV (reference sequence). V lost 2 bases and J 5 bases, leaving 19 bases between the germline ends. The CDR3 nucleotides read TGTGCCAGCAGTTTAATGAGTGGGAGCGAGTTGAACGAGCAGTACTTC. It is translated as CASSLMSGSELNEQYF.

The genes are TRBV2 and TRBJ2-2; D tentatively reads TRBD1 or TRBD2 (7 bases each). The germline V and J ends were trimmed by 10 bases and 6 bases, with 15 bases remaining between them. The length of the CDR3 is 13 residues. Germline CDR1 SNHLY, CDR2 FYNNEI. The CDR3 DNA reads TGTGCCACCCAGGGGGGGTCATCCGGGGAGCTGTTTTTT. Protein product: CATQGGSSGELFF.

This chain connects TRBV6-5 to TRBJ2-5, with 11 bases aligning to TRBD1. Trimming at V came to 2 bases and at J to 4 bases, leaving 3 bases not matched to a gene. This CDR3 spans 15 amino acids. CDR1 is MNHEY, CDR2 SVGAGI, per germline. The CDR3 reads CASSYPDRGPETQYF. Written as DNA, the CDR3 is TGTGCCAGCAGTTACCCGGACAGGGGGCCAGAGACCCAGTACTTC.

In its sample, this clonotype was seen many times. The chain carries TRBV6-1 and TRBJ1-2, with a tentative D call TRBD1 (5 bases). V gave up 3 bases and J gave up 2 bases, with 7 bases separating them. The length of the CDR3 is 13 residues. Per the germline V gene, CDR1 is MNHNS and CDR2 is SASEGT. The CDR3 region has the DNA TGTGCCAGCAGTGAGGGGGGGAACTATGGCTACACCTTC. This sequence encodes CASSEGGNYGYTF.